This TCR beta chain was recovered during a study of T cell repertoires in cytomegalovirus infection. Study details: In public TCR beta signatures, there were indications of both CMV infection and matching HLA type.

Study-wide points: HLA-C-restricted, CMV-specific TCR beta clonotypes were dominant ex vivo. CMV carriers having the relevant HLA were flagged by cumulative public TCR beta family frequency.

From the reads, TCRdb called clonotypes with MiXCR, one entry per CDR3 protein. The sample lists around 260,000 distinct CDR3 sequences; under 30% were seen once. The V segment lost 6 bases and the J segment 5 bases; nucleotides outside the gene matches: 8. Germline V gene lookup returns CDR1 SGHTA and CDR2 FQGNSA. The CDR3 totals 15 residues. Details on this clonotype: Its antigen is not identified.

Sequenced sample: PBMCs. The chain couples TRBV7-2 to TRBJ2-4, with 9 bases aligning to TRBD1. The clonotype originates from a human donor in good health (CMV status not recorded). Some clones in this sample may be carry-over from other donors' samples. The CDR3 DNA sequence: TGTGCCAGCAGTCTAAACAGGGGGCTCCAAAACATTCAGTACTTC. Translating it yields CASSLNRGLQNIQYF.